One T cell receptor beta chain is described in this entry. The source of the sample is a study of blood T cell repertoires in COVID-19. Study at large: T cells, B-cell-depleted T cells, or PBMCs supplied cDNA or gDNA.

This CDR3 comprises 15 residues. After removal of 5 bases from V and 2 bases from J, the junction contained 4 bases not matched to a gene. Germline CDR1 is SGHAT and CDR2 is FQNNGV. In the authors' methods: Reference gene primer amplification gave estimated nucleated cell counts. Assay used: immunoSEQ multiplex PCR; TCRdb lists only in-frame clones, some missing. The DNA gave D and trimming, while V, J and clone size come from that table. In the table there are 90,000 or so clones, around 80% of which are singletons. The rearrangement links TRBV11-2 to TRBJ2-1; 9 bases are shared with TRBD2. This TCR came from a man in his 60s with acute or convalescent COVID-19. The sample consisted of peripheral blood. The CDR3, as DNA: TGTGCCAGCAGCGCGGGACTAGCAACCTACAATGAGCAGTTCTTC. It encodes CASSAGLATYNEQFF.